The table lists the clone carrying this T cell receptor beta chain with many counts. The target antigen is unknown. Trimming removed 4 bases from V and 4 bases from J; junction bases left unmatched: 2. The CDR3 runs to 13 residues. Germline V gives CDR1 SNHLY, CDR2 FYNNEI. This sample was taken from a study of T cells in Graves' hyperthyroidism and ophthalmopathy. General study results and limits: Ophthalmopathy onset followed model prediction by a median around six months.

Regions amplified from RNA transcripts were the TCR beta CDR3 regions. HTBI primers were used for first-round RT-PCR of the TCR CDR3. TCRdb re-analysed the multiplex PCR reads in MiXCR, keeping a single row per CDR3 protein. The profile shows 370,000 or so distinct CDR3 sequences, roughly 12% of them singletons. The sequence came from a man under 40 with Graves' hyperthyroidism that later progressed to Graves' ophthalmopathy. The sequenced material came from blood. V and J are TRBV2 and TRBJ2-3, with 7 bases matching TRBD2. CDR3 sequence: CASSGLAADTQYF. In DNA, the CDR3 is TGTGCCAGCAGTGGGCTAGCGGCAGATACGCAGTATTTT. Combining the CDR3 with reference TRBV2 and TRBJ2-3 gives the whole variable domain EPEVTQTPSHQVTQMGQEVILRCVPISNHLYFYWYRQILGQKVEFLVSFYNNEISEKSEIFDDQFSVERPDGSNFTLKIRSTKLEDSAMYFCASSGLAADTQYFGPGTRLTVL.